This TCR beta chain stems from a study of T cells expressing NK-cell markers. Study context: It was from sorted CD3+CD56+NKG2C+, CD3+CD56+NKG2C- and CD3+CD56-NKG2C+ T cells that TCR beta repertoires came. Seven HCMV-seropositive donors and one seronegative donor made up the eight sequenced donors. Study results and caveats: In a group of about six donors, dominant NKG2C+ clonotypes represented about 1.0-8% of CD8+ T cells.

Regarding this clonotype: Its antigen is not identified.

Libraries used 5'RACE template switching adding universal primer site and UMIs. TCRdb reworked the 5' RACE reads into one entry per CDR3 protein, no DNA. In total, the table holds 150,000 or so distinct CDR3 sequences. The specimen sequenced was blood T cells: a sorted CD56 or NKG2C T cell subset, CD4+ or CD8+ T cells, or bulk PBMC T cells (not recorded which). The sequence was collected from a woman aged 18 to 75 in good health.

The CDR3 loop is CASVTGLGEQYF. The chain links TRBV6-5 to TRBJ2-7. Per germline, CDR1 MNHEY and CDR2 SVGAGI. The CDR3 runs 12 residues.